What follows is one T cell receptor (beta chain) and its context. Antigen: not known. Germline assignment: CDR1 LNHDA and CDR2 SQIVND (reference sequence). The CDR3 is 21 residues long. V shed 3 bases and J 2 bases; nucleotides not matched to a gene: 16. The data were obtained in a study of vaccination effects on CD4 cells after COVID-19. General study results and limits: Limitations: small convalescent group and missing early post-infection timepoints.

Sequencing used immunoSEQ multiplex PCR; TCRdb keeps in-frame clones, though not all of them. The sample holds approximately 68,000 clones, over 70% seen once. With the ViraFEST assay, the study expanded antigen-specific CD4+ T cells using viral peptide pools, then sequenced them. Culturing for more than eight days preceded CD4+ T cell isolation. Negative nucleocapsid antibody tests before and after vaccination confirmed no previous SARS-CoV-2 infection. The culture medium for 2 million or so PBMC per well included around 9 IU/ml IL-2 and around 9.9 ug/ml peptides. The source was CD4+ T cells from PBMCs cultured with SARS-CoV-2 spike peptides, collected before COVID-19 vaccination. This clonotype originated in a human donor who received a COVID-19 vaccine. The chain is built from TRBV19 and TRBJ2-6, with 10 nucleotides matching TRBD1. The CDR3 loop is CASSIPGDRGFLAPGANVLTF. CDR3 nucleotides: TGTGCCAGTAGTATCCCGGGGGACAGGGGATTTTTGGCTCCTGGGGCCAACGTCCTGACTTTC.